Listed here is a single T cell receptor (beta chain). No antigen is known for it. Per-base quality was not reported, and no clone a single base away is much larger than it. This entry is derived from a study of lymphopenia after photon versus proton radiotherapy (dated by TCRdb to between 2018 and 2021). The study in broad terms: In patients with gastrointestinal tumors who developed high-grade lymphopenia, the study compared the immunological effects of photon radiation therapy with those of proton radiation therapy. The 15 to 20 patients in the cohort had gastrointestinal tumors, were treated with either photon or proton therapy, and subsequently developed lymphopenia. The goal of the study was to characterize the differences between the two radiation modalities in how they affect the immune system.

Library prep was done by the immunoSEQ multiplex PCR assay. T cell repertoires were profiled with deep sequencing of rearranged TCR beta loci together with multiparametric flow cytometry. Entries here come from immuneACCESS through TCRdb and include only in-frame sequences with V and J called. Some clones fail to appear in such tables; in the studies checked, an unresolved V gene covers under half of the shortfall, and the cause of the remainder is unknown. The sample profile shows 15,000 or so clones; 70% to 85% of them were found once. Under 25% of the sample comes from the top ten. The CDR3 numbers 16 residues from cysteine through phenylalanine. CDR3 DNA is the only sequence kept; it has 48 bases, read in frame from the first base. Looking up the germline V gene yields CDR1 SGHVS and CDR2 FNYEAQ. At the junction V is shortened by 6 bases and J by 6 bases; bases outside the gene matches: 10. Study-level results and caveats: The survival association was assessed only in patients who died, and the authors presented better survival with proton therapy as a possibility rather than a demonstrated result. During treatment, patients who received proton therapy stayed relatively stable, whereas patients who received photon therapy lost naive T cells and TCR diversity and gained effector/memory populations. After the lymphocyte count nadir, photon-treated repertoires showed oligoclonal expansion, especially of CD8+ Temra cells, which drove the drop in diversity. Across the cohort, an inverse correlation was found between a larger post-nadir drop in TCR diversity and overall survival time among patients who died.

This clonotype was obtained from a man in his 70s with pancreatic cancer. Source: peripheral blood, taken from a patient treated with proton-based radiotherapy. The V and J genes are TRBV7-6 and TRBJ2-1, with 11 middle bases fitting TRBD2. The CDR3 has the sequence CASSRLAGGPINEQFF. In nucleotide form, the sequence is TGTGCCAGCAGTCGTTTAGCGGGGGGGCCAATCAATGAGCAGTTCTTC.